A selection of T cell receptor beta chains follows, all from one sample in a study of shared clonotypes between healthy human individuals. TCRdb's table, derived via immunoSEQ multiplex PCR, lists solely in-frame clones and lacks some. The sample records about 1.5 million clones, 98% being singletons. The sample taken for sequencing was naive CD4+ T cells sorted from blood. These receptors all stem from a man aged 30 to 39 in good health. Each CDR3 is given with its conserved first and last residue. The order of the fields is clone size, D gene, J gene, V gene, CDR3 length, CDR3 DNA, CDR3 protein. The D gene is left open where the match is weak. Only part of the rows carry a size: once, few, many, or a class if the clone is expanded.

abundance: -
d_gene: -
j_gene: TRBJ2-1
v_gene: TRBV30
len: 15
CDR3nt: TGTGCCTGGACCCGACGGGCGGGGTCCTACAATGAGCAGTTCTTC
CDR3aa: CAWTRRAGSYNEQFF

abundance: -
d_gene: TRBD2
j_gene: TRBJ2-3
v_gene: TRBV4-3
len: 16
CDR3nt: TGCGCCAGCAGCCAACAGCGGGAGGGCCAATTTGATACGCAGTATTTT
CDR3aa: CASSQQREGQFDTQYF

abundance: -
d_gene: -
j_gene: TRBJ2-7
v_gene: TRBV30
len: 15
CDR3nt: TGTGCCTGGAACAGGGAGGGACCTCATTTCTACGAGCAGTACTTC
CDR3aa: CAWNREGPHFYEQYF

abundance: once
d_gene: TRBD1
j_gene: TRBJ2-5
v_gene: TRBV11-2
len: 15
CDR3nt: TGTGCCAGCAGCTTGGGGGACAGGACTCAAGAGACCCAGTACTTC
CDR3aa: CASSLGDRTQETQYF

abundance: -
d_gene: -
j_gene: TRBJ2-5
v_gene: TRBV11-2
len: 16
CDR3nt: TGTGCCAGCAGCAGGGGGGGGCAGGGTATCCCGAAGACCCAGTACTTC
CDR3aa: CASSRGGQGIPKTQYF

abundance: -
d_gene: -
j_gene: TRBJ2-7
v_gene: TRBV5-1
len: 15
CDR3nt: TGCGCCAGCAAATCTAGCCCCGACCCAGGATACGAGCAGTACTTC
CDR3aa: CASKSSPDPGYEQYF

abundance: -
d_gene: TRBD1
j_gene: TRBJ2-7
v_gene: TRBV28
len: 13
CDR3nt: TGTGCCAGCAGTCCGGGACAGTTCTACGAGCAGTACTTC
CDR3aa: CASSPGQFYEQYF

abundance: -
d_gene: TRBD2
j_gene: TRBJ2-1
v_gene: TRBV19
len: 15
CDR3nt: TGTGCCAGTAGTACCGGGACTAGAATATCCAATGAGCAGTTCTTC
CDR3aa: CASSTGTRISNEQFF

abundance: once
d_gene: TRBD1
j_gene: TRBJ2-3
v_gene: TRBV5-4
len: 14
CDR3nt: TGTGCCAGCAGCTTTCGGTCACAGGGGGGTTTGCAGTATTTT
CDR3aa: CASSFRSQGGLQYF

abundance: once
d_gene: TRBD1
j_gene: TRBJ1-2
v_gene: TRBV4-3
len: 15
CDR3nt: TGCGCCAGCAGCCAAGGAACAGGGGGGACTTATGGCTACACCTTC
CDR3aa: CASSQGTGGTYGYTF

abundance: -
d_gene: TRBD2
j_gene: TRBJ2-7
v_gene: TRBV7-6
len: 14
CDR3nt: TGTGCCAGCAGCCTGACCGGGAGGGCCCGCGAGCAGTACTTC
CDR3aa: CASSLTGRAREQYF

abundance: -
d_gene: -
j_gene: TRBJ2-2
v_gene: TRBV18
len: 12
CDR3nt: TGTGCCAGCTCACGAGGCACCGGGGAGCTGTTTTTT
CDR3aa: CASSRGTGELFF

abundance: -
d_gene: -
j_gene: TRBJ2-7
v_gene: TRBV2
len: 15
CDR3nt: TGTGCCAGCACCTGGGGGTGGACAGTCCCCTACGAGCAGTACTTC
CDR3aa: CASTWGWTVPYEQYF

abundance: -
d_gene: TRBD2
j_gene: TRBJ2-5
v_gene: TRBV9
len: 20
CDR3nt: TGTGCCAGCAGCGCCTCCCCCGTTGCGGGGACTAGCGGGAACCGGGAGACCCAGTACTTC
CDR3aa: CASSASPVAGTSGNRETQYF

abundance: -
d_gene: TRBD2
j_gene: TRBJ2-3
v_gene: TRBV28
len: 14
CDR3nt: TGTGCCGGCTCGACTAGCGGGATCTCAGATACGCAGTATTTT
CDR3aa: CAGSTSGISDTQYF

abundance: -
d_gene: -
j_gene: TRBJ2-7
v_gene: TRBV21-1
len: 10
CDR3nt: TGTGCCAGCAAGGGGTACGAGCAGTACTTC
CDR3aa: CASKGYEQYF

abundance: -
d_gene: -
j_gene: TRBJ2-2
v_gene: TRBV29-1
len: 12
CDR3nt: TGCAGCGTTGGTGATCTAAGCGGGGAGCTGTTTTTT
CDR3aa: CSVGDLSGELFF